A selection of T cell receptor beta chains follows, all from one sample in a study of control samples from healthy donors and cancer patients. Some clones are missing from TCRdb's copy, which holds only in-frame ones; the method was immunoSEQ multiplex PCR. The repertoire holds tens of thousands of clones, 90% seen once, with approximately 5.9% in the top ten. Material: PBMCs. The receptors derive from a man in his 60s with colorectal cancer. The CDR3 runs from the conserved cysteine through the conserved F or W. Fields, in order: clone size, J gene, D gene, V gene, CDR3 DNA, CDR3 protein. A D gene is named only where the DNA matches it firmly. Size is stated for part of the rows, as once, few or many counts, or as a class when the clone is expanded.

clone size: -
J gene: TRBJ2-3
D gene: -
V gene: TRBV9
CDR3 DNA: TGTGCCAGCAGCGCCGGAGCTGTGGACAGCACAGATACGCAGTATTTT
CDR3 protein: CASSAGAVDSTDTQYF

clone size: -
J gene: TRBJ2-7
D gene: -
V gene: TRBV15
CDR3 DNA: TGTGCCACCAGCGCGGCGGGCGGACGATACGAGCAGTACTTC
CDR3 protein: CATSAAGGRYEQYF

clone size: -
J gene: TRBJ1-5
D gene: TRBD1
V gene: TRBV4-1
CDR3 DNA: TGCGCCAGCAGGGGGCCAGGGGGTAGTCAGCCCCAGCATTTT
CDR3 protein: CASRGPGGSQPQHF

clone size: -
J gene: TRBJ2-1
D gene: TRBD2
V gene: TRBV4-1
CDR3 DNA: TGCGCCAGCAGCCAAGAATTCGGGGGGACCTACAATGAGCAGTTCTTC
CDR3 protein: CASSQEFGGTYNEQFF

clone size: -
J gene: TRBJ1-1
D gene: TRBD1
V gene: TRBV6-5
CDR3 DNA: TGTGCCAGCTCCATTACAGGGGAGAACACTGAAGCTTTCTTT
CDR3 protein: CASSITGENTEAFF

clone size: -
J gene: TRBJ1-1
D gene: -
V gene: TRBV19
CDR3 DNA: TGTGCCAGTAGTATTCTAAAAGGACACACTGAAGCTTTCTTT
CDR3 protein: CASSILKGHTEAFF

clone size: -
J gene: TRBJ2-7
D gene: -
V gene: TRBV10-2
CDR3 DNA: TGCGCCAGCAGTGTGGCAGGTGGGTCCTACGAGCAGTACTTC
CDR3 protein: CASSVAGGSYEQYF

clone size: -
J gene: TRBJ1-3
D gene: -
V gene: TRBV7-6
CDR3 DNA: TGTGCCAGCAGCTTAAATTCAGGGTCCTCTGGAAACACCATATATTTT
CDR3 protein: CASSLNSGSSGNTIYF

clone size: -
J gene: TRBJ2-3
D gene: -
V gene: TRBV27
CDR3 DNA: TGTGCCAGCAGTTTATGGGGGGAAGGCACAGATACGCAGTATTTT
CDR3 protein: CASSLWGEGTDTQYF

clone size: once
J gene: TRBJ2-5
D gene: -
V gene: TRBV15
CDR3 DNA: TGTGCCACCAGCAGAGGGGGGGCGCCTGGAGAGACCCAGTACTTC
CDR3 protein: CATSRGGAPGETQYF

clone size: -
J gene: TRBJ2-7
D gene: TRBD1
V gene: TRBV3-1/TRBV3-2
CDR3 DNA: TGTGCCAGCAGCCGAGGACAGGGTTCCTACGAGCAGTACTTC
CDR3 protein: CASSRGQGSYEQYF

clone size: -
J gene: TRBJ2-7
D gene: -
V gene: TRBV7-8
CDR3 DNA: TGTGCCAGCAGCCCTTGGACGGAGGCAGGTTGGACCTACGAGCAGTACTTC
CDR3 protein: CASSPWTEAGWTYEQYF

clone size: once
J gene: TRBJ2-5
D gene: -
V gene: TRBV7-9
CDR3 DNA: TGTGCCAGCACCTTACAGGGGCCTATTGGGGAGGTGACCCAGTACTTC
CDR3 protein: CASTLQGPIGEVTQYF

clone size: -
J gene: TRBJ1-5
D gene: -
V gene: TRBV19
CDR3 DNA: TGTGCCAGTAGTATAGCAGGTTTACAGCCCCAGCATTTT
CDR3 protein: CASSIAGLQPQHF

clone size: -
J gene: TRBJ1-2
D gene: TRBD1
V gene: TRBV5-5
CDR3 DNA: TGTGCCAGCAGCTTGAAACAGGGGAGCTCGGGCTATGGCTACACCTTC
CDR3 protein: CASSLKQGSSGYGYTF

clone size: -
J gene: TRBJ2-7
D gene: -
V gene: TRBV5-3
CDR3 DNA: TGTGCCAGATCCCGGCCACCTTCGGTGTCACCCAATGGGGACGAGCAGTACTTC
CDR3 protein: CARSRPPSVSPNGDEQYF

clone size: -
J gene: TRBJ1-1
D gene: TRBD1
V gene: TRBV12-3/TRBV12-4
CDR3 DNA: TGTGCCAGCCGGGGGACAGGGAAGACTGAAGCTTTCTTT
CDR3 protein: CASRGTGKTEAFF

clone size: -
J gene: TRBJ1-5
D gene: -
V gene: TRBV5-8
CDR3 DNA: TGTGCCAGCAGCTTGGGGGGGCTTAGCAATCAGCCCCAGCATTTT
CDR3 protein: CASSLGGLSNQPQHF

clone size: -
J gene: TRBJ1-4
D gene: TRBD1
V gene: TRBV6-5
CDR3 DNA: TGTGCCAGCAGAGGGACAGGGAATGAAAAACTGTTTTTT
CDR3 protein: CASRGTGNEKLFF

clone size: -
J gene: TRBJ1-2
D gene: -
V gene: TRBV30
CDR3 DNA: TGTGCCTGGAGTGTGCAGGGCGCCTTTTATGGCTACACCTTC
CDR3 protein: CAWSVQGAFYGYTF

clone size: -
J gene: TRBJ2-7
D gene: -
V gene: TRBV2
CDR3 DNA: TGTGCCAGCAGCGCGAGGGGAACGTACGAGCAGTACTTC
CDR3 protein: CASSARGTYEQYF

clone size: -
J gene: TRBJ1-2
D gene: -
V gene: TRBV4-1
CDR3 DNA: TGCGCCAGCAGCCAAGAAGGGAAGTATGGCTACACCTTC
CDR3 protein: CASSQEGKYGYTF

clone size: -
J gene: TRBJ2-7
D gene: -
V gene: TRBV11-3
CDR3 DNA: TGTGCCAGCAGCTTAGCCAGGGGGGAAACCTACGAGCAGTACTTC
CDR3 protein: CASSLARGETYEQYF

clone size: -
J gene: TRBJ1-1
D gene: -
V gene: TRBV5-4
CDR3 DNA: TGTGCCAGCAGCCCAAGAGGATCCTTAGGAGCTTTCTTT
CDR3 protein: CASSPRGSLGAFF

clone size: -
J gene: TRBJ2-3
D gene: TRBD1
V gene: TRBV11-2
CDR3 DNA: TGTGCCAGCAGCCTAAGGGGGGGGACAGGGGTGTTGGGTACGCAGTATTTT
CDR3 protein: CASSLRGGTGVLGTQYF

clone size: -
J gene: TRBJ1-3
D gene: TRBD1
V gene: TRBV27
CDR3 DNA: TGTGCCAGCCGGGCTCAGGGACAGGGGTTCGGAAACACCATATATTTT
CDR3 protein: CASRAQGQGFGNTIYF

clone size: -
J gene: TRBJ2-5
D gene: TRBD2
V gene: TRBV4-2
CDR3 DNA: TGTGCCAGCAGCCCGACCGGGACTAGCGGGGGGGGGAAAGAGACCCAGTACTTC
CDR3 protein: CASSPTGTSGGGKETQYF

clone size: -
J gene: TRBJ1-2
D gene: -
V gene: TRBV28
CDR3 DNA: TGTGCCAGCATGTGGGGGGACAATTATGGCTACACCTTC
CDR3 protein: CASMWGDNYGYTF

clone size: -
J gene: TRBJ2-2
D gene: TRBD1
V gene: TRBV7-2
CDR3 DNA: TGTGCCAGCAGCCCCAGACAGGGGTTAACGGACACCGGGGAGCTGTTTTTT
CDR3 protein: CASSPRQGLTDTGELFF

clone size: -
J gene: TRBJ1-6
D gene: TRBD1
V gene: TRBV5-1
CDR3 DNA: TGCGCCAGCAGCCCCAGGACAGGGGGTAATTCACCCCTCCACTTT
CDR3 protein: CASSPRTGGNSPLHF

clone size: once
J gene: TRBJ2-5
D gene: -
V gene: TRBV5-1
CDR3 DNA: TGCGCCAGCAGCTCGGGGATGGGGGTAGCTAAAGAGACCCAGTACTTC
CDR3 protein: CASSSGMGVAKETQYF

clone size: -
J gene: TRBJ1-5
D gene: -
V gene: TRBV6-5
CDR3 DNA: TGTGCCAGCAGGCTAGACAGTAGCAATCAGCCCCAGCATTTT
CDR3 protein: CASRLDSSNQPQHF

clone size: -
J gene: TRBJ2-7
D gene: -
V gene: TRBV6-5
CDR3 DNA: TGTGCCAGCGGCCCCCAGGGCCACGAGCAGTACTTC
CDR3 protein: CASGPQGHEQYF

clone size: -
J gene: TRBJ2-7
D gene: -
V gene: TRBV30
CDR3 DNA: TGTGCCTGGAAGCTTGGGGTATCGAGCCATGCTGGGCAGTACTTC
CDR3 protein: CAWKLGVSSHAGQYF

clone size: once
J gene: TRBJ1-4
D gene: TRBD1
V gene: TRBV4-2
CDR3 DNA: TGTGCCAGCAGCCAAGTCGGGACAGGGGCCGAAAAACTGTTTTTT
CDR3 protein: CASSQVGTGAEKLFF

clone size: few
J gene: TRBJ2-6
D gene: -
V gene: TRBV18
CDR3 DNA: TGTGCCAGCTCACGTGCCAGGGGGGCTTTCTCTGGGGCCAACGTCCTGACTTTC
CDR3 protein: CASSRARGAFSGANVLTF